This T cell receptor beta chain came from a study of neurological immune-mediated disorders. The wider study: Of the multiple sclerosis patients, approximately 34 in total, roughly 30 were relapsing-remitting and 3 were secondary progressive.

Study-wide results and caveats: When repertoires were grouped phylogenetically, those of 18 of 34 multiple sclerosis patients fell into one related-CDR3 cluster, a possible signature.

At least ten counts were recorded for this clonotype. Its antigen is not known. MiXCR was run by TCRdb on the 5' RACE reads, yielding one entry per CDR3 protein. Of about 55,000 distinct CDR3 sequences in the sample, 4% are singletons; the top ten hold roughly 2%. This receptor was obtained from a woman in her thirties or forties with multiple sclerosis. The specimen sequenced was CD4+ T cells from blood.

The CDR3 reads CASSSGLAGNTIYF. Here the CDR3 DNA reads TGTGCCAGCAGTTCAGGGCTTGCTGGAAACACCATATATTTT. The V call is TRBV5-6, the J call TRBJ1-3, with D possibly TRBD1 on 5 matching bases. Trimming left V 5 bases short and J 2 bases short, with 11 bases between. This CDR3 has 14 residues. Germline-derived CDR1 and CDR2 are SGHDT and YYEEEE.